This T cell receptor beta chain originates from a study of T cells in Graves' hyperthyroidism and ophthalmopathy. Study-wide context: Prior to any treatment, at the point of initial diagnosis, peripheral blood was collected. General study points: Ophthalmopathy, which appeared later, was predicted by the model a median about 6 months before onset. Most thyroid clonotypes expanded above 0.001 were also detected in blood.

The CDR3 length is 16 residues. Trimming shortened V by 1 base and J by 0 bases, and 13 bases separated the two germline ends. Germline CDR1 DFQATT, CDR2 SNEGSKA (reference sequence). In regard to this clonotype: Antigen: not known.

The TCR beta CDR3 regions underwent amplification using RNA transcripts as the source. When the TCR CDR3 underwent first-round RT-PCR, the HTBI primer set was used. TCRdb re-called the multiplex PCR reads with MiXCR, one entry per CDR3 protein. The data contain roughly 380,000 distinct CDR3 sequences, roughly 13% of them seen just once; the ten biggest clones take up roughly 11%. The specimen was blood. The chain recombines TRBV20-1 with TRBJ2-1; D is possibly TRBD2 (5 bases). This sequence originates from a woman aged 60-75 years with Graves' hyperthyroidism. CDR3 loop: CSARGRQRSSYNEQFF. The CDR3 DNA sequence: TGCAGTGCTAGAGGCCGCCAGCGGAGCTCCTACAATGAGCAGTTCTTC.